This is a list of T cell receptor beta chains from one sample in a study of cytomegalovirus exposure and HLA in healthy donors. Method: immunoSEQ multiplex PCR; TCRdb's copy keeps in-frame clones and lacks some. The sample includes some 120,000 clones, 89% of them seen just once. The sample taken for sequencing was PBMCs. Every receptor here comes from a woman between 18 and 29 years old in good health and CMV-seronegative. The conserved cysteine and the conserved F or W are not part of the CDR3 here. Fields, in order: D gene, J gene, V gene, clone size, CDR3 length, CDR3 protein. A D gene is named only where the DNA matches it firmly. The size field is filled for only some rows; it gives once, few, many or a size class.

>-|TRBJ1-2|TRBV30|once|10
AWIRQGYGYT
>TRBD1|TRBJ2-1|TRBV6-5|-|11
ASSRGQGNEQF
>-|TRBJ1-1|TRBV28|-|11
ASSFRGGTEAF
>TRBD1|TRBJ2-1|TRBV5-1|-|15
ASSLGLGQESYNEQF
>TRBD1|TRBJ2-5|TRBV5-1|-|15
ASSSGGTGGVGETQY
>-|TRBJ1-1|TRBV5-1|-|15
ASSPQGSLVENTEAF
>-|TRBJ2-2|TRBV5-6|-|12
ASSLVDSAGELF
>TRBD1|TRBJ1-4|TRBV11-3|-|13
ASSLITGGLEKLF
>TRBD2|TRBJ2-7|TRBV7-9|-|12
ASSWEGQAHEQY
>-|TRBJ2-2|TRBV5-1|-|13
ASSLSQGMNGELF
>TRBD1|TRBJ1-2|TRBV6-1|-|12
ASSVRDRGGGYT
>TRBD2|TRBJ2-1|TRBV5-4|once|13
ASSSTSGSYNEQF
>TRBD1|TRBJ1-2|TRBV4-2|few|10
ASSITGEGYT
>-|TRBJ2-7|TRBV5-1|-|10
ASSLMRNEQY
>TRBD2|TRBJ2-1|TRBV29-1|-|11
SVDTSSGREQF
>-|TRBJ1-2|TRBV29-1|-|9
SVNRDYGYT
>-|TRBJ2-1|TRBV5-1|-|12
ASSLGLASNEQF
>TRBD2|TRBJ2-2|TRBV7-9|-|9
AGGRTGELF
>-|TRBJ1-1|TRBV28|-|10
ASTGPNTEAF
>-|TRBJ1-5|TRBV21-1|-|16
ASSHPGMGIRGNQPQH
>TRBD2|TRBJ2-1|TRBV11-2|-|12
ASSQTSGQHEQF
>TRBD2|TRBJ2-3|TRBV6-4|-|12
ASSPSGSTDTQY
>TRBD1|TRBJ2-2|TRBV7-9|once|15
ASSLPPGQGYTGELF
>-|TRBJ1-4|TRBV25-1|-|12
ASSAGGGLEKLF
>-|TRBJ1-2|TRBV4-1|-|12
ASSRRVSKEGYT
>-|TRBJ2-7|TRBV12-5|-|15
ASGLVLGGGPTYEQY
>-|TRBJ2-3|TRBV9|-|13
ASSVVGAGTDTQY
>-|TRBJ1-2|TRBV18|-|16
ASSPGGNRELIGYGYT
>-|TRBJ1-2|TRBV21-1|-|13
ASSRTGSRNYGYT
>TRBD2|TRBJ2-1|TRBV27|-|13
ASSLTGGPYNEQF
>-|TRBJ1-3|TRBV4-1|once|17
ASSQVSETNLRSGNTIY
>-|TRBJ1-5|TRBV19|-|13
ASSAESYGNQPQH
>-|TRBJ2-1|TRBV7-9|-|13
ASSSRRETGHEQF
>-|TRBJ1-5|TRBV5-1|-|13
ASIRKIISNQPQH
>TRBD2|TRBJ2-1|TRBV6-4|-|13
ASSDSGLADNEQF
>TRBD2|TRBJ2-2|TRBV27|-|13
ASSPGTSFTGELF
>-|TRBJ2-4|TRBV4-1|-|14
ASSQPPRQIKNIQY
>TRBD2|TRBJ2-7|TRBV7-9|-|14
ASSQGLAGAGYEQY
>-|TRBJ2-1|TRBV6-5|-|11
ASSYSYSTEQF
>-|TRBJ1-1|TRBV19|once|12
ASNTPGRTTEAF
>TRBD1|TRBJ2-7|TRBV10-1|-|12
ASSYGDRTYEQY
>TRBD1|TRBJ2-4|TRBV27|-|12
ASTGGTAKNIQY
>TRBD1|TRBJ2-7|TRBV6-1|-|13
ASSITGTGSYEQY
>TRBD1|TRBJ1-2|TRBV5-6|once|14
ASSRTGLVLNYGYT
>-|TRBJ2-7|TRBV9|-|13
ASSVAVGSGYEQY
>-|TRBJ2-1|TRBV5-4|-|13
ASRGSGFAYNEQF
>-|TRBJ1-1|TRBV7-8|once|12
ASSYRPSGTEAF